Listed below are T cell receptor beta chains from one sample, sequenced in a study of OX40 agonist ivuxolimab in advanced cancers. Data came from immunoSEQ multiplex PCR; TCRdb stores just in-frame clones and leaves some out. The repertoire holds approximately 91,000 clones, roughly 87% seen once, with around 0.52% in the top ten. This specimen was CD4+ or CD8+ T cells sorted from blood, taken in a trial of the OX40 agonist ivuxolimab. The receptors come from an adult with an advanced solid tumor such as melanoma, head and neck, liver or kidney cancer. CDR3s include the opening cysteine and the closing phenylalanine or tryptophan. The order of the fields is V gene, J gene, D gene, clone size, CDR3 DNA, CDR3 protein. D genes are given only for firm matches. Expanded clones get a size class; other rows say once, few or many, or leave the size out.

v_call: TRBV5-1; j_call: TRBJ2-7; d_call: NA; clone_size: NA; cdr3_nt: TGCGCCAGCAGCTTGGGGGGGGCGTCCTCCTACGAGCAGTACTTC; cdr3_aa: CASSLGGASSYEQYF
v_call: TRBV2; j_call: TRBJ2-2; d_call: NA; clone_size: NA; cdr3_nt: TGTGCCAGCAAACCAAACAGGGATATCGGGGAGCTGTTTTTT; cdr3_aa: CASKPNRDIGELFF
v_call: TRBV6-6; j_call: TRBJ1-1; d_call: NA; clone_size: NA; cdr3_nt: TGTGCCAGCACTCCCCCCGGTGCGAGGGGTGGTGAAGCTTTCTTT; cdr3_aa: CASTPPGARGGEAFF
v_call: TRBV5-4; j_call: TRBJ2-1; d_call: TRBD2; clone_size: NA; cdr3_nt: TGTGCCAGCAGCAGAATGAGCGGGGGTGACAATGAGCAGTTCTTC; cdr3_aa: CASSRMSGGDNEQFF
v_call: TRBV5-1; j_call: TRBJ2-3; d_call: NA; clone_size: NA; cdr3_nt: TGCGCCAGCAGCTTGGGAGGGGCTTCCACAGATACGCAGTATTTT; cdr3_aa: CASSLGGASTDTQYF
v_call: TRBV7-9; j_call: TRBJ2-1; d_call: NA; clone_size: NA; cdr3_nt: TGTGCCAGCAGCTTCGTACTAGTGGGGGGTCCCTACAATGAGCAGTTCTTC; cdr3_aa: CASSFVLVGGPYNEQFF
v_call: TRBV5-1; j_call: TRBJ1-1; d_call: NA; clone_size: NA; cdr3_nt: TGCGCCAGCAGCCGGACTCTCCTAGGACGTGAAGCTTTCTTT; cdr3_aa: CASSRTLLGREAFF
v_call: TRBV7-2; j_call: TRBJ2-2; d_call: NA; clone_size: NA; cdr3_nt: TGTGCCAGCAGCTTGAGAGTCCAGAACACCGGGGAGCTGTTTTTT; cdr3_aa: CASSLRVQNTGELFF
v_call: TRBV14; j_call: TRBJ1-1; d_call: NA; clone_size: NA; cdr3_nt: TGTGCCAGCAGCCTTTGGACGGAGAACACTGAAGCTTTCTTT; cdr3_aa: CASSLWTENTEAFF
v_call: TRBV5-4; j_call: TRBJ2-5; d_call: NA; clone_size: NA; cdr3_nt: TGTGCCAGCAGCACTAGTGGGGGGATTCAAGAGACCCAGTACTTC; cdr3_aa: CASSTSGGIQETQYF
v_call: TRBV27; j_call: TRBJ1-6; d_call: NA; clone_size: NA; cdr3_nt: TGTGCCAGCAGTTTAAAAGGTTGGCCTCGGACCCTCCACTTT; cdr3_aa: CASSLKGWPRTLHF
v_call: TRBV5-4; j_call: TRBJ1-1; d_call: NA; clone_size: few; cdr3_nt: TGTGCCAGTGCAGGGTTTAGTGGGGTAGACACTGAAGCTTTCTTT; cdr3_aa: CASAGFSGVDTEAFF
v_call: TRBV7-2; j_call: TRBJ2-5; d_call: NA; clone_size: NA; cdr3_nt: TGTGCCAGCAGCTTAGGTCTCCAGAGGGGAGAGACCCAGTACTTC; cdr3_aa: CASSLGLQRGETQYF
v_call: TRBV5-6; j_call: TRBJ2-1; d_call: NA; clone_size: NA; cdr3_nt: TGTGCCAGCAGCAGACCGGCCCCTGGCGATGAGCAGTTCTTC; cdr3_aa: CASSRPAPGDEQFF
v_call: TRBV5-6; j_call: TRBJ2-4; d_call: NA; clone_size: once; cdr3_nt: TGTGCCAGCAGCTTGGGCGTGGCCATTCAGTACTTC; cdr3_aa: CASSLGVAIQYF
v_call: TRBV4-2; j_call: TRBJ1-1; d_call: NA; clone_size: NA; cdr3_nt: TGTGCCAGCAGCCCCGGCGAAGGGAGGGACACTGAAGCTTTCTTT; cdr3_aa: CASSPGEGRDTEAFF
v_call: TRBV7-2; j_call: TRBJ2-1; d_call: TRBD2; clone_size: NA; cdr3_nt: TGTGCCAGCAGCCCTAGCGGGGGCCCTCTAAATGAGCAGTTCTTC; cdr3_aa: CASSPSGGPLNEQFF
v_call: TRBV7-3; j_call: TRBJ1-2; d_call: NA; clone_size: NA; cdr3_nt: TGTGCCAGCGCGGGGACCGAGTCGGAAAGTGTGCACCCCCGTACCTTC; cdr3_aa: CASAGTESESVHPRTF
v_call: TRBV6-6; j_call: TRBJ1-6; d_call: NA; clone_size: NA; cdr3_nt: TGTGCCAGCAGTTACTCGCCAGGGGTTTCCTTTTCCCTCCACTTT; cdr3_aa: CASSYSPGVSFSLHF
v_call: TRBV5-3; j_call: TRBJ1-3; d_call: TRBD1; clone_size: NA; cdr3_nt: TGTGCCAGAAGCAATCAGGGGGCGCTTGGAAACACCATATATTTT; cdr3_aa: CARSNQGALGNTIYF
v_call: TRBV5-1; j_call: TRBJ1-2; d_call: NA; clone_size: NA; cdr3_nt: TGCGCCAGCAGCTTGGCGGGGGAAGGGGGCTACACCTTC; cdr3_aa: CASSLAGEGGYTF
v_call: TRBV11-3; j_call: TRBJ2-1; d_call: NA; clone_size: NA; cdr3_nt: TGTGCCAGCAGCCCAGGGCCCCTCACAAAAGGGGACAATGAGCAGTTCTTC; cdr3_aa: CASSPGPLTKGDNEQFF
v_call: TRBV6-1; j_call: TRBJ2-1; d_call: NA; clone_size: NA; cdr3_nt: TGTGCCAGCACCTCAACCATAGGGAAAACCGATGAGCAGTTCTTC; cdr3_aa: CASTSTIGKTDEQFF
v_call: TRBV18; j_call: TRBJ2-2; d_call: NA; clone_size: NA; cdr3_nt: TGTGCCAGCTCCGAACGTGGGGCCGGGGAGCTGTTTTTT; cdr3_aa: CASSERGAGELFF
v_call: TRBV7-3; j_call: TRBJ2-7; d_call: TRBD1; clone_size: NA; cdr3_nt: TGTGCCAGCAGCTCACAAGGGACAGGGGCCTACGAGCAGTACTTC; cdr3_aa: CASSSQGTGAYEQYF
v_call: TRBV7-3; j_call: TRBJ2-1; d_call: NA; clone_size: once; cdr3_nt: TGTGCCAGCAGCTTAGGGTTGGGGGCGAGCTCCTACAATGAGCAGTTCTTC; cdr3_aa: CASSLGLGASSYNEQFF
v_call: TRBV6-5; j_call: TRBJ1-5; d_call: NA; clone_size: NA; cdr3_nt: TGTGCCAGCAGTTACTCGACTAGCAATCAGCCCCAGCATTTT; cdr3_aa: CASSYSTSNQPQHF
v_call: TRBV15; j_call: TRBJ2-7; d_call: NA; clone_size: NA; cdr3_nt: TGTGCCACCAGCAGAGGACCATTAACAGGGCGCACCTACGAGCAGTACTTC; cdr3_aa: CATSRGPLTGRTYEQYF
v_call: TRBV20-1; j_call: TRBJ2-5; d_call: NA; clone_size: NA; cdr3_nt: TGCAGTGCCTTTAGTATGGCCCAGTACTTC; cdr3_aa: CSAFSMAQYF
v_call: TRBV7-2; j_call: TRBJ2-3; d_call: TRBD1; clone_size: NA; cdr3_nt: TGTGCCAGCAGCTTGCGACAGGGCGTAGCAGATACGCAGTATTTT; cdr3_aa: CASSLRQGVADTQYF
v_call: TRBV7-2; j_call: TRBJ2-5; d_call: NA; clone_size: NA; cdr3_nt: TGTGCCAGCAGCTTAAGTCGGGGGCGTGAGACCCAGTACTTC; cdr3_aa: CASSLSRGRETQYF
v_call: TRBV7-3; j_call: TRBJ2-1; d_call: NA; clone_size: NA; cdr3_nt: TGTGCCAGCAGCTTAGACTGGGGGCCAGGAGTCAATGAGCAGTTCTTC; cdr3_aa: CASSLDWGPGVNEQFF
v_call: TRBV7-2; j_call: TRBJ2-2; d_call: TRBD2; clone_size: NA; cdr3_nt: TGTGCCAGCAGCCCCCAGCTGGGTAGCGGGGGATCCGGGGAGCTGTTTTTT; cdr3_aa: CASSPQLGSGGSGELFF